A single sample is the source of the 26 T cell receptor beta chains below, sequenced in a study of cytomegalovirus exposure and HLA in healthy donors. PCR primers comprised 60 Vbeta and 13 Jbeta primers. Method: immunoSEQ multiplex PCR; TCRdb's copy keeps in-frame clones and lacks some. The sample carries 100,000 or so clones, 60% to 75% recorded once. Input material: PBMCs. The receptors were sampled from a woman in her 40s in good health and CMV-seronegative.

The rearrangement joins TRBV6-5 to TRBJ2-2, with TRBD2 matching 11 bases. With 4 bases clipped from V and 1 base from J, the junction kept 2 bases outside the gene matches. The CDR3 has 16 residues. Germline lookup yields CDR1 MNHEY and CDR2 SVGAGI. In nucleotides, the CDR3 is TGTGCCAGCAGTTCTCTAGCGGGAGGGAACACCGGGGAGCTGTTTTTT. This translates into CASSSLAGGNTGELFF.

The V gene is TRBV30, the J gene TRBJ1-4; tentative D call: TRBD1 (6 bases). CDR1 and CDR2 (germline): GTSNPN, SVGIG (reference sequence). CDR3 length equals 14 residues. V lost 3 bases, J lost 5 bases, and 13 bases lay in between. CDR3 DNA: TGTGCCTGGAGGCTGACAGGAGGAAATGAAAAACTGTTTTTT. Translation: CAWRLTGGNEKLFF.

This chain connects TRBV5-4 to TRBJ2-3; a weak D match, TRBD1 (6 bases). There are 14 residues in the CDR3. The germline V and J ends were trimmed by 3 bases and 4 bases, with 12 bases remaining between them. Germline lookup yields CDR1 SGHNT and CDR2 YYREEE (reference sequence). CDR3 DNA: TGTGCCAGCAGCTCCGTTGGGGGCCCAGATACGCAGTATTTT. Translation gives CASSSVGGPDTQYF.

This chain connects TRBV5-1 to TRBJ1-1; weak D call: TRBD1 (6 bases). Trimming took off 7 bases at V and 4 bases at J, with 23 bases between the two ends. CDR1 and CDR2 (germline): SGHRS, YFSETQ. The CDR3 length is 16 residues. CDR3 region: CASRGGSQGTGTEAFF. The CDR3 coding sequence is TGCGCCAGCCGGGGGGGCTCACAGGGTACGGGCACTGAAGCTTTCTTT.

This rearrangement joins TRBV30 to TRBJ2-2; TRBD2 is a possible D gene (6 bases). Trimming took off 2 bases at V and 0 bases at J, with 10 bases between the two ends. Per the germline V gene, CDR1 is GTSNPN and CDR2 is SVGIG (reference sequence). This CDR3 comprises 15 residues. The CDR3 DNA reads TGTGCCTGGAGTTATGGGGGGACGAACACCGGGGAGCTGTTTTTT. Amino acids: CAWSYGGTNTGELFF.

This chain links TRBV5-1 with TRBJ1-1, with D possibly TRBD1 on 5 matching bases. Germline V gene data show CDR1 as SGHRS and CDR2 as YFSETQ. The V end lost 4 bases, the J end lost 1 base, and 11 bases lay between the germline ends. CDR3 length: 14 residues. CDR3: CASSLRDSNTEAFF. CDR3 bases: TGCGCCAGCAGCCTACGGGACTCGAACACTGAAGCTTTCTTT.

This clone was counted a few times. The V call is TRBV27, the J call TRBJ2-1, with 12 bases aligning to TRBD2. V gave up 5 bases and J gave up 7 bases; unmatched junction bases: 3. CDR3 size: 14 residues. Germline V gene data show CDR1 as MNHEY and CDR2 as SMNVEV (reference sequence). The CDR3 loop is CASSQTSGRNEQFF. The CDR3 DNA reads TGTGCCAGCAGTCAGACTAGCGGGAGAAATGAGCAGTTCTTC.

V usage is TRBV28 and J usage is TRBJ2-1; TRBD2 matches 11 bases. Unmatched junction bases numbered 11, after V lost 6 bases and J lost 7 bases. Germline loops: CDR1 MDHEN, CDR2 SYDVKM. This CDR3 has 16 amino acids. The CDR3 reads CASSLQLAGERNEQFF. The CDR3 DNA reads TGTGCCAGCAGCCTCCAACTAGCGGGAGAAAGGAATGAGCAGTTCTTC.

This chain joins TRBV7-2 and TRBJ1-5; no clear D gene. Germline V gene data show CDR1 as SGHTA and CDR2 as FQGNSA. V dropped 5 bases and J dropped 6 bases, with 17 bases sitting between them. This CDR3 comprises 15 residues. Here the CDR3 reads CASSHPYGEGQPQHF. DNA of the CDR3: TGTGCCAGCAGCCACCCTTACGGGGAAGGTCAGCCCCAGCATTTT. The full variable domain, with the rest looked up from reference TRBV7-2 and TRBJ1-5, is GAGVSQSPSNKVTEKGKDVELRCDPISGHTALYWYRQSLGQGLEFLIYFQGNSAPDKSGLPSDRFSAERTGGSVSTLTIQRTQQEDSAVYLCASSHPYGEGQPQHFGDGTRLSIL.

This sequence joins TRBV5-4 and TRBJ2-1; D is perhaps TRBD2 (6 bases). V was pared by 4 bases and J by 2 bases, with 10 bases between. The CDR3 is 14 amino acids. Germline CDR1 and CDR2: SGHNT and YYREEE (reference sequence). DNA for the CDR3: TGTGCCAGCAGCAGCGGGCTCACCTACAATGAGCAGTTCTTC. It encodes CASSSGLTYNEQFF.

This chain joins TRBV14 and TRBJ2-2; 8 bases fit TRBD2. Germline-derived CDR1 and CDR2 are SGHDN and FVKESK. CDR3 length: 16 amino acids. V trimming: 4 bases; J trimming: 4 bases; junction bases outside the gene matches: 8. This CDR3 reads CASSRGTRGRTGELFF. Here the CDR3 DNA reads TGTGCCAGCAGCCGTGGGACTAGGGGTCGCACCGGGGAGCTGTTTTTT.

The chain employs TRBV4-2 and TRBJ1-3; D possibly corresponds to TRBD1 (6 bases). The CDR3 spans 17 residues. The germline V gene encodes CDR1 LGHNA and CDR2 YNFKEQ. V lost 4 bases and J lost 0, with 16 bases in between. CDR3 DNA sequence: TGTGCCAGCAGCCGCGCGAAAAGGGACAACTCTGGAAACACCATATATTTT. It yields the protein CASSRAKRDNSGNTIYF.

The chain employs TRBV7-9 and TRBJ2-7; TRBD1 matches at 8 bases. Germline CDR1 is SEHNR and CDR2 is FQNEAQ (reference sequence). CDR3 length: 14 residues. V dropped 5 bases and J dropped 3; count of bases not matched to a gene: 6. The CDR3 is CASSPGQGVYEQYF. The CDR3 bases are TGTGCCAGCAGCCCAGGACAGGGTGTCTACGAGCAGTACTTC. Looking up the rest from reference TRBV7-9 and TRBJ2-7 gives the full variable domain: DTGVSQNPRHKITKRGQNVTFRCDPISEHNRLYWYRQTLGQGPEFLTYFQNEAQLEKSRLLSDRFSAERPKGSFSTLEIQRTEQGDSAMYLCASSPGQGVYEQYFGPGTRLTVT.

The V call is TRBV9, the J call TRBJ2-7; TRBD1 agrees at 7 bases. The CDR3 spans 16 residues. The V gene's germline CDR1 is SGDLS and CDR2 YYNGEE. With 4 bases clipped from V and 7 bases from J, the junction kept 17 bases outside the gene matches. The CDR3 sequence: CASSTPPGTAIVEQYF. In DNA form, the CDR3 reads TGTGCCAGCAGCACTCCCCCCGGGACAGCCATAGTGGAGCAGTACTTC. Using reference TRBV9 and TRBJ2-7 for the parts outside the CDR3, the full variable domain is DSGVTQTPKHLITATGQRVTLRCSPRSGDLSVYWYQQSLDQGLQFLIQYYNGEERAKGNILERFSAQQFPDLHSELNLSSLELGDSALYFCASSTPPGTAIVEQYFGPGTRLTVT.

The V and J genes are TRBV5-6 and TRBJ1-5; D is perhaps TRBD1 (5 bases). The CDR3 extends over 16 amino acids. Germline V gives CDR1 SGHDT, CDR2 YYEEEE. The ends were cut back, 4 bases at V and 6 bases at J, with 20 bases in the middle. The DNA of the CDR3 is TGTGCCAGCAGCCGCCTAATCGGGGGGGGAGGTCAGCCCCAGCATTTT. Translation: CASSRLIGGGGQPQHF.

V is TRBV10-2 and J is TRBJ2-5, with D uncertain. This CDR3 has 13 residues. Germline CDR1 is WSHSY and CDR2 is SAAADI. The germline V and J ends were trimmed by 2 bases and 6 bases, with 10 bases remaining between them. Written as DNA, the CDR3 is TGCGCCAGCAGTGAGGGCCCCTTGAAGACCCAGTACTTC. It codes for CASSEGPLKTQYF.

The chain's CDR3 is CASSLEAGRDTEAFF. For the CDR3, the DNA is TGTGCCAGCAGCCTAGAGGCAGGGAGGGACACTGAAGCTTTCTTT. The chain links TRBV7-3 to TRBJ1-1; a weak D match, TRBD1 (5 bases). This CDR3 region has 15 residues. V was trimmed by 5 bases and J by 3 bases, leaving 16 bases between them. Germline lookup yields CDR1 SGHTA and CDR2 FQGTGA.

The table lists this clone with a few counts. This chain connects TRBV19 to TRBJ2-1; 7 positions agree with TRBD1. This CDR3 region has 16 residues. V lost 4 bases, J lost 5 bases, and 11 bases stayed unmatched. Germline CDR1 LNHDA, CDR2 SQIVND (reference sequence). CDR3 bases: TGTGCCAGTAGTAGTGGACAGGTCCTCCTCGACAATGAGCAGTTCTTC. It specifies CASSSGQVLLDNEQFF.

V and J are TRBV28 and TRBJ1-2; TRBD1 might be the D (6 bases). This CDR3 is 14 amino acids long. The germline CDR1 and CDR2 sequences are MDHEN and SYDVKM. With 5 bases removed from V and 4 bases from J, the gap between germline ends came to 14 bases. The CDR3, as DNA: TGTGCCAGCAGTCGAAGACAGGCGATCTATGGCTACACCTTC. This encodes CASSRRQAIYGYTF.

A single count supports this clone. This chain uses TRBV27 with TRBJ2-2; 8 positions match TRBD1. The V gene end was trimmed by 6 bases and the J gene end by 5 bases; junction bases not matched to a gene: 5. The CDR3 loop spans 14 amino acids. Germline V lookup: CDR1 MNHEY, CDR2 SMNVEV (reference sequence). As DNA, the CDR3 is TGTGCCAGCAGCCAGGGGGCGCGAACCGGGGAGCTGTTTTTT. Encoded protein: CASSQGARTGELFF.

In its sample, this clone was seen once. V gene TRBV7-9 combines with J gene TRBJ2-1; possible D gene TRBD1, 6 bases. Germline CDR1 is SEHNR and CDR2 is FQNEAQ (reference sequence). This CDR3 comprises 13 residues. V lost 0 bases to trimming and J lost 8 bases, with 8 bases between them. CDR3 loop: CASSLAGAYEQFF. For the CDR3, the DNA is TGTGCCAGCAGCTTAGCGGGGGCTTATGAGCAGTTCTTC.

This chain connects TRBV15 to TRBJ2-1, with 9 bases fitting TRBD2. Unmatched junction bases numbered 11, after V lost 2 bases and J lost 15 bases. Germline V gene sequence: CDR1 LNHNV, CDR2 YYDKDF (reference sequence). The CDR3 has 14 amino acids. The CDR3 sequence is CATSRRIAGEVLFF. Here the CDR3 DNA reads TGTGCCACCAGCAGACGGATAGCGGGAGAAGTTCTGTTCTTC.

CDR3 nucleotides: TGTGCCAGCAGTGTGGAAGGGGGCAAAGGCTACACCTTC. This gives the protein CASSVEGGKGYTF. The gene calls are TRBV2 and TRBJ1-2, with 7 nucleotides matching TRBD1. V shed 4 bases, J shed 8 bases, and the junction held 7 bases outside the gene matches. The CDR3 extends over 13 amino acids. In germline, CDR1 is SNHLY, CDR2 FYNNEI.

The chain uses TRBV4-3 and TRBJ2-3; 10 positions agree with TRBD2. V shed 1 base and J 3 bases; nucleotides not matched to a gene: 4. This CDR3 is built from 16 residues. Germline-derived CDR1 and CDR2 are LGHNA and YSLEER. The CDR3: CASSQGAGGPTDTQYF. In nucleotides, the CDR3 is TGCGCCAGCAGCCAAGGAGCGGGGGGGCCGACAGATACGCAGTATTTT.

This chain uses TRBV7-3 with TRBJ2-3; unclear D gene. Trimming took off 0 bases at V and 2 bases at J, with 9 bases between the two ends. Germline values: CDR1 SGHTA, CDR2 FQGTGA. The CDR3 loop spans 15 amino acids. Written as DNA, the CDR3 is TGTGCCAGCAGCTTAACGTTCGCAGACACAGATACGCAGTATTTT. The encoded protein is CASSLTFADTDTQYF.

This clone was recorded a few times. V gene TRBV6-1 combines with J gene TRBJ1-5, with D unresolved. CDR3 length: 13 amino acids. CDR1 is MNHNS, CDR2 SASEGT, per germline. V was shortened by 0 bases and J by 11 bases, with 11 bases between the two germline ends. Written as DNA, the CDR3 is TGTGCCAGCAGTGAAGCGCAAAGGCAGGCCCAGCATTTT. Its translation: CASSEAQRQAQHF.